Below, 26 T cell receptor beta chains from the same sample are listed, as sequenced in a study of T cell responses to AZD1222 COVID-19 vaccine. Profiled with immunoSEQ multiplex PCR; TCRdb holds only in-frame clones, not every one. The sample holds about 120,000 clones, around 90% seen once. Material: peripheral blood, obtained on day 0 of AZD1222 vaccination. The receptors shown here come from an adult in good health.

This rearrangement joins TRBV9 to TRBJ2-5, with D perhaps being TRBD1 or TRBD2 (6 bases each). CDR1 is SGDLS and CDR2 is YYNGEE in the germline V gene. The CDR3 extends over 16 amino acids. Trimming removed 4 bases from V and 0 bases from J, with 16 bases in between. This CDR3 is CASSPRGKGDQETQYF. DNA of the CDR3: TGTGCCAGCAGCCCCCGGGGGAAGGGGGACCAAGAGACCCAGTACTTC.

The chain couples TRBV3-1 (or the pseudogene TRBV3-2) to TRBJ2-1, with D perhaps being TRBD1 or TRBD2 (6 bases each). The V gene lost 1 base and the J gene lost 8 bases, with 15 bases spanning the gap. CDR1 and CDR2 from the germline V gene are LGHDT and YNNKEL (reference sequence). The CDR3 runs to 15 residues. CDR3 loop: CASSQVGGASDEQFF. In DNA, the CDR3 is TGTGCCAGCAGCCAAGTGGGGGGCGCCAGCGATGAGCAGTTCTTC.

The genes are TRBV18 and TRBJ1-1; D uncertain. The CDR3 totals 15 residues. CDR1 and CDR2 (germline): KGHSH, LQKENI. The ends were cut back, 3 bases at V and 6 bases at J, with 17 bases in the middle. The CDR3 loop is CASSPGKEWSPEAFF. The CDR3 nucleotides are TGTGCCAGCTCACCTGGAAAGGAATGGAGTCCTGAAGCTTTCTTT.

V usage is TRBV19 and J usage is TRBJ2-7, with a possible D match to TRBD1 (6 bases). Trimming shortened V by 5 bases and J by 0 bases, and 14 bases separated the two germline ends. Germline-derived CDR1 and CDR2 are LNHDA and SQIVND (reference sequence). The CDR3 totals 15 residues. The CDR3 bases are TGTGCCAGTAGTGACGCGTACAGGGCCTCCTACGAGCAGTACTTC. Its translation: CASSDAYRASYEQYF.

CDR3 sequence reads: CASGGHDQPQHF. Here the CDR3 DNA reads TGTGCCAGCGGGGGACACGATCAGCCCCAGCATTTT. The chain couples TRBV28 to TRBJ1-5; perhaps TRBD1 as D (6 bases). There are 12 residues in the CDR3. Trimming cost V 8 bases and J 5 bases, with 10 bases left between them. In germline, CDR1 is MDHEN, CDR2 SYDVKM.

The chain links TRBV19 to TRBJ2-2; TRBD1 matches 9 bases. The V and J ends lost 6 bases and 1 base, in that order; junction bases with no gene match: 3. Looked up from germline, CDR1 is LNHDA and CDR2 is SQIVND (reference sequence). This CDR3 has 15 residues. This CDR3 reads CASRVGQGNTGELFF. The DNA of the CDR3 is TGTGCCAGTAGGGTGGGACAGGGGAACACCGGGGAGCTGTTTTTT.

V gene TRBV6-1 combines with J gene TRBJ2-1, with 7 bases lining up with TRBD1. The CDR3 contains 15 residues. Germline loops: CDR1 MNHNS, CDR2 SASEGT. J lost 1 base, V lost 2 bases, and 2 bases had no gene match. For the CDR3, the DNA is TGTGCCAGCAGTGAATGGACAGGATCCTACAATGAGCAGTTCTTC. Residues: CASSEWTGSYNEQFF.

The chain combines TRBV9 with TRBJ1-2, with a tentative D call TRBD1 (6 bases). CDR3 length: 15 amino acids. Trimming took off 4 bases at V and 2 bases at J, with 15 bases between the two ends. CDR1 and CDR2 (germline): SGDLS, YYNGEE. CDR3 region: CASSKEQGGNYGYTF. In nucleotides, the CDR3 is TGTGCCAGCAGCAAGGAACAGGGCGGGAACTATGGCTACACCTTC.

The chain combines TRBV10-3 with TRBJ1-1; a possible D gene is TRBD1 (5 bases). The CDR3 is 13 residues long. Trimming shortened V by 5 bases and J by 11 bases, and 18 bases separated the two germline ends. Germline loops: CDR1 ENHRY, CDR2 SYGVKD. The CDR3 region is CAISWDPKSEAFF. The CDR3 coding sequence is TGTGCCATCAGTTGGGACCCAAAGTCGGAGGCTTTCTTT.

This clone showed up many times. CDR3 amino acids: CASSIGQTATNEKLFF. The CDR3 DNA is TGTGCCAGTAGTATTGGACAGACAGCAACTAATGAAAAACTGTTTTTT. This chain connects TRBV19 to TRBJ1-4; TRBD1 is a possible D gene (6 bases). This CDR3 is 16 amino acids long. Germline lookup yields CDR1 LNHDA and CDR2 SQIVND (reference sequence). Trimming left V 3 bases short and J 0 bases short, with 11 bases between.

The chain's CDR3 is CASSQSGCDSGNTIYF. DNA of the CDR3: TGCGCCAGCAGTCAATCAGGCTGTGACTCTGGAAACACCATATATTTT. The gene calls are TRBV23-1 and TRBJ1-3; D is undetermined. TRBV23-1 carries the ORF label, with uncertain function. Trimming removed 0 bases from V and 0 bases from J, with 9 bases in between. This CDR3 is built from 16 residues.

The chain joins TRBV30 to TRBJ1-1, with D uncertain. Germline CDR1 reads GTSNPN; CDR2 reads SVGIG (reference sequence). The CDR3 loop spans 13 amino acids. The germline V and J ends were trimmed by 2 bases and 1 base, with 8 bases remaining between them. CDR3 region: CAWSKGPNTEAFF. CDR3 nucleotides: TGTGCCTGGAGTAAGGGTCCGAACACTGAAGCTTTCTTT.

The chain is built from TRBV28 and TRBJ2-1; 11 bases fit TRBD2. The trim removed 3 bases at V and 6 bases at J, leaving 4 bases unmatched. Looked up from germline, CDR1 is MDHEN and CDR2 is SYDVKM. The CDR3 runs 15 residues. The CDR3 DNA follows: TGTGCCAGCAGTTTTACTAGCGGGAGATTCAATGAGCAGTTCTTC. It translates to CASSFTSGRFNEQFF.

This clone came up once. The chain has TRBV7-9 and TRBJ1-2; D is perhaps TRBD1 (5 bases). The CDR3 loop spans 12 amino acids. The germline gives CDR1 SEHNR, CDR2 FQNEAQ (reference sequence). With 5 bases removed from V and 5 bases from J, the gap between germline ends came to 9 bases. In DNA form, the CDR3 reads TGTGCCAGCAGCCAGGACACATATGGCTACACCTTC. Its translation is CASSQDTYGYTF. Based on the CDR3 plus reference TRBV7-9 and TRBJ1-2, the full variable domain is DTGVSQNPRHKITKRGQNVTFRCDPISEHNRLYWYRQTLGQGPEFLTYFQNEAQLEKSRLLSDRFSAERPKGSFSTLEIQRTEQGDSAMYLCASSQDTYGYTFGSGTRLTVV.

This clone was found once. The V call is TRBV12-5, the J call TRBJ2-1, with D perhaps matching TRBD1 or TRBD2 (7 bases each). CDR1 is LGHNT, CDR2 FRNRAP, per germline. V was pared by 7 bases and J by 8 bases, with 21 bases between. The CDR3 covers 15 residues. CDR3 sequence: CASAKKRGGGDEQFF. The CDR3 region has the DNA TGTGCTAGTGCCAAGAAAAGGGGAGGGGGCGATGAGCAGTTCTTC.

A few counts support this clone. V usage is TRBV5-1 and J usage is TRBJ1-2; TRBD1 agrees at 12 bases. Unmatched junction bases numbered 4, after V lost 4 bases and J lost 6 bases. The length of the CDR3 is 14 residues. Germline V lookup: CDR1 SGHRS, CDR2 YFSETQ. CDR3: CASSPGQGANGYTF. The CDR3 nucleotides are TGCGCCAGCAGCCCGGGACAGGGGGCGAATGGCTACACCTTC.

J is TRBJ2-7 and V is TRBV27; 10 bases fit TRBD1. Germline V CDR1 and CDR2: MNHEY, SMNVEV (reference sequence). The CDR3 is 14 amino acids. Germline trimming cut 5 bases from V and 4 bases from J; bases unmatched to any gene: 5. The CDR3 loop is CASSQDRGFYEQYF. Here the CDR3 DNA reads TGTGCCAGCAGTCAGGACAGGGGGTTTTACGAGCAGTACTTC.

The CDR3: CASSSNRGTLEKLFF. The CDR3 DNA reads TGTGCCAGCAGCTCAAACAGGGGGACCCTTGAAAAACTGTTTTTT. The V call is TRBV7-9, the J call TRBJ1-4, with 8 bases lining up with TRBD1. Trimming took 4 bases from V and 7 from J; bases not matched to a gene: 8. CDR1 SEHNR and CDR2 FQNEAQ come from the germline V gene (reference sequence). The CDR3 is made up of 15 amino acids.

The CDR3 sequence: CASSQDRGEYTEAFF. The CDR3 DNA follows: TGTGCCAGCAGCCAAGATCGCGGGGAATACACTGAAGCTTTCTTT. This chain links TRBV14 with TRBJ1-1; D gene ambiguous. The germline V gene encodes CDR1 SGHDN and CDR2 FVKESK. The CDR3 runs to 15 residues. V was cut by 0 bases and J by 3 bases, with 11 bases left in between.

The chain couples TRBV30 to TRBJ1-5, with D possibly being TRBD1 (6 bases). Trimming pared 3 bases from V and 6 bases from J, leaving 9 bases between. The CDR3 has 12 residues. In germline, CDR1 is GTSNPN, CDR2 SVGIG (reference sequence). Written as DNA, the CDR3 is TGTGCCTGGAGCGAGGGGGGTCAGCCCCAGCATTTT. Translation gives CAWSEGGQPQHF.

The rearrangement links TRBV28 to TRBJ2-5; TRBD2 agrees at 15 bases. The V and J ends lost 4 bases and 1 base, in that order; junction bases with no gene match: 7. CDR3 length: 18 amino acids. From germline, CDR1 is MDHEN and CDR2 SYDVKM. Here the CDR3 reads CASSSGLAGGPRQETQYF. DNA of the CDR3: TGTGCCAGCAGTTCCGGACTAGCGGGAGGGCCGCGCCAAGAGACCCAGTACTTC.

The rearrangement joins TRBV6-5 to TRBJ1-1, with D perhaps matching TRBD1 (6 bases). V was pared by 7 bases and J by 2 bases, with 14 bases between. Germline V gives CDR1 MNHEY, CDR2 SVGAGI. This CDR3 region has 14 residues. The CDR3 here is CASTLGARNTEAFF. In DNA, the CDR3 is TGTGCCAGCACTCTGGGGGCCAGAAACACTGAAGCTTTCTTT.

This clone appeared once. The V and J genes are TRBV4-2 and TRBJ1-2, with TRBD1 identical over 7 bases. J was trimmed by 2 bases and V by 1 base; bases with no gene match: 7. Germline V gene lookup returns CDR1 LGHNA and CDR2 YNFKEQ. CDR3 length: 16 residues. The CDR3 nucleotides are TGTGCCAGCAGCCAAGTTCTCCAACAGGGGAACTATGGCTACACCTTC. Residues: CASSQVLQQGNYGYTF.

This chain's CDR3 is CSVDQDREYHGYTF. The CDR3 bases are TGCAGCGTTGACCAGGACAGGGAATACCATGGCTACACCTTC. This rearrangement joins TRBV29-1 to TRBJ1-2; 8 nucleotides line up with TRBD1. The CDR3 is made up of 14 amino acids. CDR1 SQVTM and CDR2 ANQGSEA come from the germline V gene. J was trimmed by 6 bases and V by 3 bases; bases with no gene match: 9.

This clone was seen more than once but under ten times. The V gene is TRBV6-4, the J gene TRBJ2-1; a possible D gene is TRBD2 (7 bases). The ends were cut back, 3 bases at V and 9 bases at J, with 15 bases in the middle. Germline-derived CDR1 and CDR2 are MRHNA and SNTAGT. The CDR3 runs to 14 residues. The CDR3 reads CASSESGGRAEQFF. CDR3 nucleotide sequence: TGTGCCAGCAGTGAATCCGGGGGGCGTGCTGAGCAGTTCTTC.

V is TRBV7-9 and J is TRBJ2-2; D is undetermined. This CDR3 has 12 residues. The germline V gene has CDR1 SEHNR and CDR2 FQNEAQ (reference sequence). The germline V and J ends were trimmed by 4 bases and 6 bases, with 6 bases remaining between them. CDR3 sequence: CASSYIPGELFF. The CDR3, as DNA: TGTGCCAGCAGCTATATACCCGGGGAGCTGTTTTTT. Supplemented by reference TRBV7-9 and TRBJ2-2, the full variable domain reads DTGVSQNPRHKITKRGQNVTFRCDPISEHNRLYWYRQTLGQGPEFLTYFQNEAQLEKSRLLSDRFSAERPKGSFSTLEIQRTEQGDSAMYLCASSYIPGELFFGEGSRLTVL.